The next 10 T cell receptor beta chains were all read from a single sample in a study of cytomegalovirus exposure and HLA in healthy donors. Primers: 60 Vbeta forward and 13 Jbeta reverse. Generated by immunoSEQ multiplex PCR, the TCRdb table keeps only in-frame clones and is missing some. The sample shows roughly 92,000 clones, 60% to 80% of them seen only once. Sequenced input: PBMCs. The receptors were sampled from a woman between 50 and 59 years old in good health and CMV-seropositive.

CDR3: CSVWGGTEAFF. The CDR3 DNA is TGCAGCGTATGGGGGGGCACTGAAGCTTTCTTT. The genes are TRBV29-1 and TRBJ1-1, with D perhaps TRBD1 (5 bases). Germline V gene data show CDR1 as SQVTM and CDR2 as ANQGSEA. V lost 6 bases to trimming and J lost 4 bases, with 9 bases between them. This CDR3 is 11 amino acids long.

V gene TRBV6-6 combines with J gene TRBJ1-4, with TRBD1 identical over 10 bases. V shed 4 bases, J shed 5 bases, and the junction held 4 bases outside the gene matches. The length of the CDR3 is 15 residues. CDR1 and CDR2 from the germline V gene are MNHNY and SVGAGI (reference sequence). As DNA, the CDR3 is TGTGCCAGCAGTTCACTGACAGGGGGCAATGAAAAACTGTTTTTT. Amino acids: CASSSLTGGNEKLFF.

The chain uses TRBV7-8 and TRBJ1-2; D uncertain. Trimming removed 7 bases from V and 3 bases from J, with 15 bases in between. This CDR3 has 14 amino acids. Germline loops: CDR1 SGHVS, CDR2 FQNEAQ. The CDR3 reads CASKRADTHYGYTF. The DNA of the CDR3 is TGTGCCAGCAAGAGGGCAGATACTCACTATGGCTACACCTTC.

This chain links TRBV11-2 with TRBJ2-1; possible D gene TRBD1, 6 bases. Trimming left V 5 bases short and J 7 bases short, with 15 bases between. There are 14 residues in the CDR3. CDR1 and CDR2 (germline): SGHAT, FQNNGV. The CDR3 DNA reads TGTGCCAGCAGCCCAACTGCAGGGGTGAATGAGCAGTTCTTC. This codes for CASSPTAGVNEQFF. The complete variable domain, with remaining parts taken from reference TRBV11-2 and TRBJ2-1, reads EAGVAQSPRYKIIEKRQSVAFWCNPISGHATLYWYQQILGQGPKLLIQFQNNGVVDDSQLPKDRFSAERLKGVDSTLKIQPAKLEDSAVYLCASSPTAGVNEQFFGPGTRLTVL.

The table lists this clone with a few counts. J is TRBJ1-1 and V is TRBV19; a weak D match, TRBD1 (5 bases). Trimming took off 0 bases at V and 0 bases at J, with 5 bases between the two ends. Looked up from germline, CDR1 is LNHDA and CDR2 is SQIVND (reference sequence). This CDR3 is built from 14 residues. DNA for the CDR3: TGTGCCAGTAGTATAGACAGGGTGAACACTGAAGCTTTCTTT. It yields the protein CASSIDRVNTEAFF.

As to this clone: The sample carries other DNA sequences with the same CDR3. V and J are TRBV5-1 and TRBJ2-3; 8 bases are shared with TRBD1. Unmatched junction bases numbered 3, after V lost 0 bases and J lost 3 bases. The germline V gene encodes CDR1 SGHRS and CDR2 YFSETQ. The CDR3 has 15 amino acids. CDR3 sequence: CASSLANRGTDTQYF. The DNA of the CDR3 is TGCGCCAGCAGCTTGGCGAACAGGGGGACAGATACGCAGTATTTT.

The chain couples TRBV30 to TRBJ1-3; 10 bases are a match to TRBD1. The germline CDR1 and CDR2 sequences are GTSNPN and SVGIG (reference sequence). The CDR3 has 15 residues. The J segment lost 4 bases and the V segment lost 2 bases, leaving 5 bases of the junction unmatched. The CDR3 here is CAWSTRQGAGNTIYF. The CDR3 bases are TGTGCCTGGAGTACTCGACAGGGGGCAGGAAACACCATATATTTT.

Notes on this clone: Distinct nucleotide sequences in the sample also encode this CDR3. The J gene is TRBJ2-5, the V gene TRBV10-2; 9 bases map to TRBD1. The J call may not be correct, given that the DNA end is closer to TRBJ2-7. Germline V lookup: CDR1 WSHSY, CDR2 SAAADI. The CDR3 spans 15 residues. The CDR3 protein is CASSEYGGQGDEQYF. The DNA of the CDR3 is TGCGCCAGCAGTGAGTACGGGGGACAGGGCGACGAGCAGTACTTC.

This sequence joins TRBV5-1 and TRBJ1-5, with 7 bases lining up with TRBD1. From germline, CDR1 is SGHRS and CDR2 YFSETQ. With V trimmed by 1 base and J by 5 bases, 6 bases remained unmatched. The CDR3 loop spans 15 amino acids. The CDR3 spells CASSLWGTADQPQHF. Here the CDR3 DNA reads TGCGCCAGCAGCTTGTGGGGGACAGCGGATCAGCCCCAGCATTTT. Complete variable domain (other parts from reference TRBV5-1 and TRBJ1-5): KAGVTQTPRYLIKTRGQQVTLSCSPISGHRSVSWYQQTPGQGLQFLFEYFSETQRNKGNFPGRFSGRQFSNSRSEMNVSTLELGDSALYLCASSLWGTADQPQHFGDGTRLSIL.

This sequence joins TRBV27 and TRBJ2-1, with 9 bases identical to TRBD2. Germline V gene data show CDR1 as MNHEY and CDR2 as SMNVEV (reference sequence). V lost 5 bases, J lost 9 bases, and 8 bases stayed unmatched. The CDR3 has 14 amino acids. In DNA form, the CDR3 reads TGTGCCAGCAGTGTAGCGGGAGAACTCGGTGAGCAGTTCTTC. Its protein is CASSVAGELGEQFF.